This T cell receptor (beta chain) was captured in a study of early T cells in non-severe SARS-CoV-2 infection. Study-level results: Database matching using VDJdb favored anti-spike CD8 responses, with private and CD4 specificities left missing.

The TCR library protocol attached unique molecular identifiers to the individual cDNA molecules. Each CDR3 protein gets one entry after TCRdb re-called the 5' RACE reads with MiXCR. The sample lists about 42,000 distinct CDR3 sequences; about 6.5% were seen once. Trimming shortened V by 5 bases and J by 5 bases, and 14 bases separated the two germline ends. The V gene's germline CDR1 is GTSNPN and CDR2 SVGIG (reference sequence). The CDR3 loop spans 13 amino acids. In its sample, this clonotype was seen a few times. The antigen remains unidentified. The TCR comes from an adult who was a healthcare worker with PCR-confirmed SARS-CoV-2 infection or an uninfected control (not recorded which). The chain links TRBV30 to TRBJ2-3, with D possibly matching TRBD1 (6 bases). The specimen was whole blood, collected at baseline. The CDR3 here is CAWGQRRQDTQYF. CDR3 coding DNA: TGTGCCTGGGGACAGCGGCGTCAAGATACGCAGTATTTT.